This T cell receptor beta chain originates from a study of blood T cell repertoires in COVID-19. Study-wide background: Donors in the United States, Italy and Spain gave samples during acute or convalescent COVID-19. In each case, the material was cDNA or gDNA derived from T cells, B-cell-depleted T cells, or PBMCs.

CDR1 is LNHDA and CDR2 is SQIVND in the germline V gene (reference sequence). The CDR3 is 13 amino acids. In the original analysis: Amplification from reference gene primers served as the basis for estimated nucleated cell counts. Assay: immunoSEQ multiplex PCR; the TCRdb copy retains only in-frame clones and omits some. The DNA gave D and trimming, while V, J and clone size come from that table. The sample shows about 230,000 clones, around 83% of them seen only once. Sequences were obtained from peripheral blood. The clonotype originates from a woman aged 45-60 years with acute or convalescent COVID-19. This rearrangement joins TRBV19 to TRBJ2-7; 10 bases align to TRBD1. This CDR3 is CAASGQGIHEQYF. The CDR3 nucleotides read TGTGCGGCGTCGGGACAGGGGATCCACGAGCAGTACTTC.